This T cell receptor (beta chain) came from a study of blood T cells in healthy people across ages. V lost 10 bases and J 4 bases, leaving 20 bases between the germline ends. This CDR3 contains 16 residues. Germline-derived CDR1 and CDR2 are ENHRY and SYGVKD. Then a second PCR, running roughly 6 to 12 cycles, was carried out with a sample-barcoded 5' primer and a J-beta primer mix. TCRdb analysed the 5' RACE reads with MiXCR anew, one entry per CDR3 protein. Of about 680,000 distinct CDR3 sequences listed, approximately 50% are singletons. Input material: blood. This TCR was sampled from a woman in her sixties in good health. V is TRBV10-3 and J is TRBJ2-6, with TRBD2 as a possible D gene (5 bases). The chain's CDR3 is CASTRRLASGANVLTF. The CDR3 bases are TGTGCCAGCACTAGAAGGCTAGCTTCGGGGGCCAACGTCCTGACTTTC.